What follows are 5 T cell receptor beta chains derived from one specimen sequenced in a study of OX40 agonist ivuxolimab in advanced cancers. Profiled with immunoSEQ multiplex PCR; TCRdb holds only in-frame clones, not every one. The sample holds under 70,000 clones, 80% to 90% seen once. The sequenced sample was CD4+ or CD8+ T cells sorted from blood, obtained in a trial of the OX40 agonist ivuxolimab. The receptors derive from an adult with an advanced solid tumor such as melanoma, head and neck, liver or kidney cancer.

V gene TRBV27 combines with J gene TRBJ2-5; a weak D match, TRBD1 (6 bases). Germline CDR1 MNHEY, CDR2 SMNVEV (reference sequence). The length of the CDR3 is 14 residues. The V end was cut by 3 bases, the J end by 5 bases, with 13 bases between. CDR3 loop: CASSFNRVGETQYF. CDR3 bases: TGTGCCAGCAGTTTCAACAGGGTCGGGGAGACCCAGTACTTC.

This rearrangement joins TRBV5-8 to TRBJ2-3, with TRBD1 matching 12 bases. V lost 3 bases, J lost 1 base, and 9 bases stayed unmatched. CDR3 size: 18 residues. CDR1 and CDR2 (germline): SGHTS, YDEGEE. The CDR3 spells CASSSGQGATFRTDTQYF. In DNA, the CDR3 is TGTGCCAGCAGCTCGGGACAGGGGGCCACCTTCCGCACAGATACGCAGTATTTT. The variable domain in full, completed from reference TRBV5-8 and TRBJ2-3, reads EAGVTQSPTHLIKTRGQQATLRCSPISGHTSVYWYQQALGLGLQFLLWYDEGEERNRGNFPPRFSGRQFPNYSSELNVNALELEDSALYLCASSSGQGATFRTDTQYFGPGTRLTVL.

The J gene is TRBJ2-1, the V gene TRBV5-1; possible D gene TRBD2, 6 bases. The germline V and J ends were trimmed by 4 bases and 8 bases, with 19 bases remaining between them. CDR3 size: 15 residues. The germline gives CDR1 SGHRS, CDR2 YFSETQ. The CDR3 loop is CASSIRTNGEDEQFF. The CDR3 DNA is TGCGCCAGCAGCATTCGGACGAACGGGGAGGATGAGCAGTTCTTC.

This chain uses TRBV5-8 with TRBJ2-3, with a tentative D call TRBD2 (5 bases). Trimming pared 1 base from V and 4 bases from J, leaving 10 bases between. Germline CDR1 SGHTS, CDR2 YDEGEE. This CDR3 spans 14 amino acids. CDR3 region: CASSLTGISDTQYF. In DNA form, the CDR3 reads TGTGCCAGCAGCTTGACGGGAATCTCAGATACGCAGTATTTT. The full variable domain, with the rest looked up from reference TRBV5-8 and TRBJ2-3, is EAGVTQSPTHLIKTRGQQATLRCSPISGHTSVYWYQQALGLGLQFLLWYDEGEERNRGNFPPRFSGRQFPNYSSELNVNALELEDSALYLCASSLTGISDTQYFGPGTRLTVL.

This chain joins TRBV7-9 and TRBJ1-2, with D possibly being TRBD1 (6 bases). Deletions cut 4 bases from V and 4 bases from J, with 16 bases between. Germline V CDR1 and CDR2: SEHNR, FQNEAQ (reference sequence). The CDR3 consists of 15 residues. This CDR3 reads CASSSDRFLPYGYTF. Here the CDR3 DNA reads TGTGCCAGCAGCTCGGACAGATTCTTACCCTATGGCTACACCTTC.